These T cell receptor beta chains were read from a single sample in a study of cytomegalovirus exposure and HLA in healthy donors. TCRdb's table, derived via immunoSEQ multiplex PCR, lists solely in-frame clones and lacks some. The specimen's table records 130,000 to 150,000 clones. Sequencing input: PBMCs. The receptor source for this set is a woman aged 45-65 years in good health and CMV-seronegative. CDR3s include the opening cysteine and the closing phenylalanine or tryptophan.

>TRBV5-6|TRBJ2-7
CASSLRGLGLAGVYEQYF
>TRBV19|TRBJ1-6
CAVRASINSPLHF
>TRBV19|TRBJ1-6
CASRPQTGSDSPLHF
>TRBV11-2|TRBJ2-1
CASSPGHPYNEQFF
>TRBV6-5|TRBJ1-5
CASSSDSHQPQHF
>TRBV28|TRBJ1-2
CATTQALNYGYTF
>TRBV5-1|TRBJ2-5
CASSSLTGEETQYF
>TRBV28|TRBJ2-2
CASRRSGMTGELFF
>TRBV2|TRBJ1-1
CASSENGRDSEAFF
>TRBV7-3|TRBJ2-3
CASSGEGTDTQYF
>TRBV7-2|TRBJ1-6
CASSLVYDNSPLHF
>TRBV27|TRBJ2-3
CASNIAGGVDTQYF
>TRBV27|TRBJ2-3
CASSLLTGSGTDTQYF
>TRBV18|TRBJ2-2
CASSRQENTGELFF
>TRBV9|TRBJ2-1
CASSVGGGSSDNEQFF
>TRBV19|TRBJ1-5
CASKPGGESNQPQHF
>TRBV15|TRBJ2-7
CATSRLAAYEQYF
>TRBV19|TRBJ2-7
CASSQGTGEQYF
>TRBV6-5|TRBJ2-3
CASSPGSSTDTQYF
>TRBV19|TRBJ1-6
CASSIEGGVGSYNSPLHF
>TRBV28|TRBJ2-4
CASSFSLSRGDKNIQYF
>TRBV1|TRBJ2-7
CTSSQDRSSGRSYEQYF
>TRBV6-6|TRBJ1-1
CASSYATEAFF
>TRBV27|TRBJ1-1
CASGGTVPEAFF
>TRBV5-1|TRBJ2-1
CASSEPNSGSASYNEQFF
>TRBV27|TRBJ2-1
CASRATQWSSYNEQFF
>TRBV2|TRBJ2-3
CASRDPTGTSGGSVDTQYF
>TRBV4-3|TRBJ1-5
CASSQGRQSYQPQHF
>TRBV6-1|TRBJ1-2
CASTDRVNGYTF
>TRBV11-1|TRBJ2-2
CASRLDRAGTGELFF
>TRBV6-1|TRBJ2-5
CASSESGRKETQYF
>TRBV5-1|TRBJ2-7
CASSYDWKQYF
>TRBV7-2|TRBJ2-1
CASSLERTVPQFF
>TRBV27|TRBJ2-1
CASTGSTSSGSGYNEQFF
>TRBV6-5|TRBJ1-2
CASSYSVIQGYGYTF
>TRBV27|TRBJ1-2
CASSYTAGYGYTF
>TRBV30|TRBJ1-6
CAWSLAGPAGYSPLHF
>TRBV5-1|TRBJ1-5
CASSREGGTQPQHF
>TRBV6-6|TRBJ2-7
CASSETRGYGEQYF